These 30 T cell receptor beta chains were sequenced from one sample in a study of CD8 T cells in Susac syndrome. Random hexamers were used to reverse transcribe roughly 0.45 to 1 ug of RNA. From the immunoSEQ multiplex PCR reads, TCRdb called clonotypes with MiXCR, one entry per CDR3 protein. The repertoire consists of about 300,000 distinct CDR3 sequences, with 85% occurring once and the leading ten covering about 0.11%. Input material: CD8+ T cells from PBMCs. The receptor set was obtained from a human donor with multiple sclerosis.

The chain couples TRBV12-3 or TRBV12-4 to TRBJ2-1, with TRBD2 as a possible D gene (5 bases). The CDR3 has 16 residues. V gave up 7 bases and J gave up 3 bases, with 19 bases separating them. CDR3: CASTSWGEGDYNEQFF. The CDR3 region has the DNA TGTGCCAGCACCTCGTGGGGAGAGGGTGACTACAATGAGCAGTTCTTC.

The chain recombines TRBV11-2 with TRBJ2-2; D is uncertain. The CDR3 consists of 13 residues. Germline CDR1 reads SGHAT; CDR2 reads FQNNGV. V was shortened by 6 bases and J by 3 bases, with 8 bases between the two germline ends. The CDR3 loop reads CASSVEYTGELFF. The CDR3 nucleotides are TGTGCCAGCAGTGTCGAGTACACCGGGGAGCTGTTTTTT.

The chain recombines TRBV12-3 or TRBV12-4 with TRBJ2-1; D unresolved. V lost 2 bases, J lost 8 bases, and 7 bases lay in between. The CDR3 is 12 residues long. DNA for the CDR3: TGTGCCAGCAGTTTATATTTCGATGAGCAGTTCTTC. This gives the protein CASSLYFDEQFF.

This clonotype was detected only a few times. This chain connects TRBV3-1 to TRBJ2-2, with unresolved D. This CDR3 spans 15 amino acids. V lost 4 bases and J lost 4, with 13 bases in between. Per the germline V gene, CDR1 is LGHDT and CDR2 is YNNKEL (reference sequence). The CDR3 DNA is TGTGCCAGCAGCCCCCTCTATTCCTTCACCGGGGAGCTGTTTTTT. Amino acids: CASSPLYSFTGELFF.

This clonotype showed up just a few times. The rearrangement links TRBV6-5 to TRBJ2-3; 7 bases fit TRBD1. Trimming removed 2 bases from V and 2 bases from J; junction bases left unmatched: 13. CDR1 is MNHEY and CDR2 is SVGAGI in the germline V gene. This CDR3 spans 18 amino acids. CDR3 sequence reads: CASSYTAMRDRVTDTQYF. CDR3 sequence (DNA): TGTGCCAGCAGTTACACCGCAATGAGAGACAGGGTCACAGATACGCAGTATTTT.

The V and J genes are TRBV2 and TRBJ2-7, with 9 positions matching TRBD2. This CDR3 is 14 amino acids long. Per germline, CDR1 SNHLY and CDR2 FYNNEI. The ends lost 2 bases at V and 6 bases at J; junction bases unmatched: 5. DNA of the CDR3: TGTGCCAGCAGTGAACTAGCGGGGATGGGCGAGCAGTACTTC. Its translation: CASSELAGMGEQYF.

The chain joins TRBV12-3 or TRBV12-4 to TRBJ2-1, with a possible D match to TRBD2 (5 bases). The germline V and J ends were trimmed by 4 bases and 3 bases, with 10 bases remaining between them. The CDR3 has 14 amino acids. CDR3 in DNA: TGTGCCAGCAGTTCCCCGGGGTACTACAATGAGCAGTTCTTC. Translated, it gives CASSSPGYYNEQFF.

The chain combines TRBV10-3 with TRBJ2-1; D call uncertain. The CDR3 totals 14 residues. V gave up 4 bases and J gave up 1 base, with 8 bases separating them. CDR1 is ENHRY and CDR2 is SYGVKD in the germline V gene. Here the CDR3 DNA reads TGTGCCATCAGTGCGGACGGATCCTACAATGAGCAGTTCTTC. This gives the protein CAISADGSYNEQFF.

The chain couples TRBV12-3 or TRBV12-4 to TRBJ2-3, with 13 bases lining up with TRBD2. The CDR3 is 17 amino acids. With 6 bases clipped from V and 2 bases from J, the junction kept 8 bases outside the gene matches. CDR3 sequence reads: CASRNGTSGIVTDTQYF. CDR3 bases: TGTGCCAGCAGAAACGGGACTAGCGGGATCGTCACAGATACGCAGTATTTT.

The chain uses TRBV7-9 and TRBJ1-1; 7 bases are a match to TRBD1. The CDR3 totals 15 residues. The V segment lost 4 bases and the J segment 1 base; nucleotides outside the gene matches: 6. The germline gives CDR1 SEHNR, CDR2 FQNEAQ (reference sequence). In DNA, the CDR3 is TGTGCCAGCAGCTCCAAGGGACAGCCGAACACTGAAGCTTTCTTT. It is translated as CASSSKGQPNTEAFF.

The chain has TRBV12-3 or TRBV12-4 and TRBJ2-1, with 9 nucleotides matching TRBD2. The CDR3 length is 18 residues. With V trimmed by 0 bases and J by 6 bases, 12 bases remained unmatched. CDR3 DNA: TGTGCCAGCAGTTTAGCGGGAGACATAGCGGGAGCTACCAATGAGCAGTTCTTC. Amino acid sequence: CASSLAGDIAGATNEQFF.

V is TRBV28 and J is TRBJ2-1; 7 nucleotides agree with TRBD2. CDR3 length equals 15 residues. Germline loops: CDR1 MDHEN, CDR2 SYDVKM. The V gene end was trimmed by 6 bases and the J gene end by 7 bases; junction bases not matched to a gene: 12. This CDR3 is CASSFGTTYRNEQFF. The CDR3 DNA sequence: TGTGCCAGCAGCTTCGGGACTACTTATAGGAATGAGCAGTTCTTC.

This chain uses TRBV12-2 with TRBJ2-7; the table's D call, TRBD1, was not checked against the DNA. TRBV12-2 is noted as a pseudogene. The CDR3 spans 14 residues. CDR3 coding DNA: TGTGCAAGTCGCTTAAAGCCCTGTTCCTACGAGCAGTACTTC. Encoded protein: CASRLKPCSYEQYF.

This chain links TRBV5-5 with TRBJ2-2, with 9 nucleotides matching TRBD1. Per the germline V gene, CDR1 is SGHKS and CDR2 is YYEKEE (reference sequence). CDR3 length equals 17 residues. Losses at the gene ends were 4 bases for V and 1 base for J; bases not matched to a gene: 8. The CDR3 coding sequence is TGTGCCAGCAGCCTATCACCGGGACAGGGGAACACCGGGGAGCTGTTTTTT. Protein sequence: CASSLSPGQGNTGELFF.

This chain links TRBV2 with TRBJ1-4; 8 bases agree with TRBD1. Germline V lookup: CDR1 SNHLY, CDR2 FYNNEI. The CDR3 extends over 15 amino acids. Losses at the gene ends were 6 bases for V and 5 bases for J; bases not matched to a gene: 8. Here the CDR3 reads CASRATGGVNEKLFF. The CDR3 region has the DNA TGTGCCAGCAGAGCTACAGGGGGAGTGAATGAAAAACTGTTTTTT.

This chain's CDR3 is CASSLGWSDTQYF. The CDR3 DNA is TGTGCCAGCAGCTTAGGTTGGTCAGATACGCAGTATTTT. The J gene is TRBJ2-3, the V gene TRBV7-2; D gene ambiguous. Germline V CDR1 and CDR2: SGHTA, FQGNSA. This CDR3 spans 13 amino acids. Trimming took 1 base from V and 4 from J, leaving 6 bases between them.

The chain links TRBV9 to TRBJ2-2; D ambiguous. Germline V lookup: CDR1 SGDLS, CDR2 YYNGEE. V dropped 8 bases and J dropped 6 bases, with 20 bases sitting between them. This CDR3 has 15 residues. DNA of the CDR3: TGTGCCAGTAGCCTTGGGGAAGCTCCCTCCGGGGAGCTGTTTTTT. It encodes CASSLGEAPSGELFF.

V usage is TRBV7-9 and J usage is TRBJ2-2, with 8 bases aligning to TRBD2. Trimming took 1 base from V and 4 from J; bases not matched to a gene: 5. The germline CDR1 and CDR2 sequences are SEHNR and FQNEAQ (reference sequence). This CDR3 is built from 16 residues. CDR3 DNA sequence: TGTGCCAGCAGCTTAGGCGGGGGGCGAGGCACCGGGGAGCTGTTTTTT. Protein product: CASSLGGGRGTGELFF.

The chain is built from TRBV3-1 and TRBJ2-1; D not certain. The CDR3 covers 12 residues. The germline V and J ends were trimmed by 1 base and 15 bases, with 13 bases remaining between them. In germline, CDR1 is LGHDT, CDR2 YNNKEL (reference sequence). This CDR3 reads CASSQGPGEWFF. The CDR3 DNA reads TGTGCCAGCAGCCAAGGGCCCGGCGAGTGGTTCTTC.

The rearrangement joins TRBV20-1 to TRBJ2-6; tentatively, D is TRBD2 (5 bases). This CDR3 has 15 residues. Trimming stripped 5 bases from V and 2 bases from J, with 13 bases between. The V gene's germline CDR1 is DFQATT and CDR2 SNEGSKA (reference sequence). The CDR3 nucleotides are TGCAGTGCTCCAGTTCGGGGTGCTGGGGCCAACGTCCTGACTTTC. It translates to CSAPVRGAGANVLTF.

The chain carries TRBV6-6 and TRBJ2-5; perhaps TRBD1 as D (5 bases). The CDR3 covers 14 residues. Trimming took off 5 bases at V and 5 bases at J, with 15 bases between the two ends. In germline, CDR1 is MNHNY, CDR2 SVGAGI (reference sequence). The CDR3 here is CASSPGPKGETQYF. In DNA, the CDR3 is TGTGCCAGCAGTCCCGGGCCAAAGGGGGAGACCCAGTACTTC.

The chain carries TRBV20-1 and TRBJ1-2, with 8 bases lining up with TRBD1. Germline V gene lookup returns CDR1 DFQATT and CDR2 SNEGSKA (reference sequence). The CDR3 consists of 13 residues. V lost 5 bases and J lost 3; bases outside the gene matches: 5. Here the CDR3 reads CSAYTGGYYGYTF. DNA of the CDR3: TGCAGTGCTTACACAGGGGGGTACTATGGCTACACCTTC.

The chain is built from TRBV27 and TRBJ2-3; D ambiguous. CDR1 and CDR2 (germline): MNHEY, SMNVEV (reference sequence). Trimming removed 6 bases at V and 0 bases at J, with 16 bases between. The CDR3 has 16 residues. CDR3 protein: CASSLRRDFSTDTQYF. CDR3 DNA sequence: TGTGCCAGCAGCCTACGAAGAGACTTTAGCACAGATACGCAGTATTTT.

The J gene is TRBJ2-4, the V gene TRBV11-2, with D possibly being TRBD1 (6 bases). Germline values: CDR1 SGHAT, CDR2 FQNNGV. V dropped 7 bases and J dropped 9 bases, with 16 bases sitting between them. This CDR3 is built from 13 residues. The DNA of the CDR3 is TGTGCCAGCACCCTAGGGGGACCCGGCATTCAGTACTTC. Encoded protein: CASTLGGPGIQYF.

The chain couples TRBV9 to TRBJ2-7, with a possible D match to TRBD1 (6 bases). CDR1 SGDLS and CDR2 YYNGEE come from the germline V gene. The CDR3 contains 14 residues. V was clipped by 3 bases and J by 7 bases, with 17 bases between them. The CDR3 DNA follows: TGTGCCAGCAGCGACAGGGTGGGCCCGGGGGAGCAGTACTTC. Translated: CASSDRVGPGEQYF.

The genes are TRBV7-9 and TRBJ2-1, with D perhaps TRBD1 or TRBD2 (7 bases each). The CDR3 sequence is 13 residues long. Germline V CDR1 and CDR2: SEHNR, FQNEAQ (reference sequence). V shed 8 bases and J shed 9 bases, with 17 bases lying between them. CDR3 in DNA: TGTGCCAGCTTCTTAGGGGGCGGGAGTGAGCAGTTCTTC. Translated: CASFLGGGSEQFF. Drawing the rest from reference TRBV7-9 and TRBJ2-1, the complete variable domain is DTGVSQNPRHKITKRGQNVTFRCDPISEHNRLYWYRQTLGQGPEFLTYFQNEAQLEKSRLLSDRFSAERPKGSFSTLEIQRTEQGDSAMYLCASFLGGGSEQFFGPGTRLTVL.

The chain carries TRBV6-1 and TRBJ2-1, with 9 positions matching TRBD1. The germline CDR1 and CDR2 sequences are MNHNS and SASEGT. The CDR3 is made up of 15 amino acids. Trimming at V came to 8 bases and at J to 8 bases, leaving 13 bases not matched to a gene. Here the CDR3 reads CASVDGTGMGDEQFF. Here the CDR3 DNA reads TGTGCCAGCGTCGATGGGACAGGGATGGGCGATGAGCAGTTCTTC.

This chain connects TRBV29-1 to TRBJ2-3; TRBD2 is a possible D gene (6 bases). This CDR3 has 16 residues. CDR1 is SQVTM and CDR2 is ANQGSEA in the germline V gene. Deletions cut 1 base from V and 6 bases from J, with 20 bases between. The CDR3 DNA sequence: TGCAGCGTTGAAGGGGGGGAGGCGCCTTCAAGGGATACGCAGTATTTT. This sequence encodes CSVEGGEAPSRDTQYF.

The chain joins TRBV27 to TRBJ2-5; the D gene is possibly TRBD2 (6 bases). This CDR3 is built from 15 residues. The germline gives CDR1 MNHEY, CDR2 SMNVEV (reference sequence). Trimming removed 0 bases from V and 5 bases from J, with 13 bases in between. The CDR3 sequence is CASSLSSGFAETQYF. The DNA for the CDR3 is TGTGCCAGCAGTTTATCAAGCGGGTTTGCGGAGACCCAGTACTTC.

The chain couples TRBV5-5 to TRBJ1-6; the match to TRBD1 covers 9 bases. The V gene end was trimmed by 2 bases and the J gene end by 11 bases; junction bases not matched to a gene: 8. The length of the CDR3 is 15 residues. Per the germline V gene, CDR1 is SGHKS and CDR2 is YYEKEE (reference sequence). The CDR3 coding sequence is TGTGCCAGCAGCTTTTTGGAGGGACAGGGAACACCCCTCCACTTT. This gives the protein CASSFLEGQGTPLHF.